The rows below give T cell receptor beta chains drawn from one sample of a study of T cells in Graves' hyperthyroidism and ophthalmopathy. TCRdb reprocessed the multiplex PCR reads via MiXCR and lists one record per CDR3 protein. The sample carries around 500,000 distinct CDR3 sequences, more than 15% recorded once. The sequencing input was blood. These receptors were taken from a woman aged 25-40 years with Graves' ophthalmopathy. Both conserved end residues are part of each CDR3. Each record gives: clone size, D gene, V gene, J gene, CDR3 DNA, CDR3 protein. D genes are given only for firm matches. Clone size appears in some rows only: once, few, many, or a class for an expanded clone.

>few|.|TRBV24-1|TRBJ2-3
TGTGCCACCAGTGTCGGTAGTGGTGTCACAGATACGCAGTATTTT
CATSVGSGVTDTQYF
>many|.|TRBV11-2|TRBJ2-5
TGTGCCAGCAGGCAGGGGGAGACCCAGTACTTC
CASRQGETQYF
>few|TRBD1|TRBV19|TRBJ2-1
TGTGCCAGTAGTCTGCCGGACAGGGCATATGAGCAGTTCTTC
CASSLPDRAYEQFF
>few|TRBD2|TRBV24-1|TRBJ2-5
TGTGCCACCAGTGATTTGAAAGGCGGACTAGCGGGAGCAGAGGAGACCCAGTACTTC
CATSDLKGGLAGAEETQYF
>many|.|TRBV7-9|TRBJ1-5
TGTGCCAGCTCAGGGGATAGCAATCAGCCCCAGCATTTT
CASSGDSNQPQHF
>once|.|TRBV27|TRBJ2-5
TGTGCCACCAGCGGAGGAGTGGGCCAGTACTTC
CATSGGVGQYF
>few|.|TRBV13|TRBJ1-6
TGTGCCAGCAGCTTAGACCAGCGTTCACCCCTCCACTTT
CASSLDQRSPLHF
>few|TRBD1|TRBV10-3|TRBJ2-7
TGTGCCATCAGTTACAGGACAGGAGGAGAGCAGTACTTC
CAISYRTGGEQYF
>once|.|TRBV19|TRBJ1-2
TGTGCCACCCTGCCCGAAGCAGGGCTTCGCGGACTCTATGGCTACACCTTC
CATLPEAGLRGLYGYTF
>many|TRBD1|TRBV7-2|TRBJ2-1
TGTGCCAGCAGCTTAGGGGGGACAGGGAGTGATGAGCAGTTCTTC
CASSLGGTGSDEQFF
>few|.|TRBV7-2|TRBJ2-1
TGTGCCAGCAGCTTAGTAACGGGACCCTACAATGAGCAGTTCTTC
CASSLVTGPYNEQFF
>few|TRBD2|TRBV19|TRBJ2-4
TGTGCCAGTAGTGGAGGGACTAGCGGGAGGGCCCCGTACATTCAGTACTTC
CASSGGTSGRAPYIQYF
>many|.|TRBV30|TRBJ1-2
TGTGCCTGGACCCAATACAGATCTAACTATGGCTACACCTTC
CAWTQYRSNYGYTF
>few|TRBD1|TRBV2|TRBJ1-5
TGTGCCAGCAGTGCCACTCCGGGACAGGGACGACAGCCCCAGCATTTT
CASSATPGQGRQPQHF
>many|TRBD2|TRBV19|TRBJ2-1
TGTGCCAGTAGCGCGGGAGAGTACAATGAGCAGTTCTTC
CASSAGEYNEQFF
>.|.|TRBV24-1|TRBJ2-3
TGTGCCACCAGTGATTTCGTAGACAATTCAGATACGCAGTATTTT
CATSDFVDNSDTQYF
>.|.|TRBV28|TRBJ1-6
TGTGCCAGCAGTGATGGAGGGGTGGGGAATAATTCACCCCTCCACTTT
CASSDGGVGNNSPLHF
>.|.|TRBV13|TRBJ2-1
TGTGCCAGCAGCCCTCCGGGTATCGGGGCCTCCTACAATGAGCAGTTCTTC
CASSPPGIGASYNEQFF
>once|TRBD1|TRBV6-1|TRBJ1-6
TGTGCCAGCAGTCAAACAGGGGGCCATAATTCACCCCTCCACTTT
CASSQTGGHNSPLHF
>few|.|TRBV5-1|TRBJ1-4
TGCGCCAGCAGCCCCGGGCCGGGGGGTAATGAAAAACTGTTTTTT
CASSPGPGGNEKLFF
>.|.|TRBV20-1|TRBJ1-1
TGCAGTGCTAGAGACCCGTGGAACACTGAAGCTTTCTTT
CSARDPWNTEAFF
>many|TRBD1|TRBV6-1|TRBJ2-7
TGTGCCAGCAGTGAAAAGGGACAGGGCTACGAGCAGTACTTC
CASSEKGQGYEQYF
>many|.|TRBV11-2|TRBJ2-3
TGTGCCAGCAGCTTCGATGTTAACAGGGATGTAGGCACAGATACGCAGTATTTT
CASSFDVNRDVGTDTQYF